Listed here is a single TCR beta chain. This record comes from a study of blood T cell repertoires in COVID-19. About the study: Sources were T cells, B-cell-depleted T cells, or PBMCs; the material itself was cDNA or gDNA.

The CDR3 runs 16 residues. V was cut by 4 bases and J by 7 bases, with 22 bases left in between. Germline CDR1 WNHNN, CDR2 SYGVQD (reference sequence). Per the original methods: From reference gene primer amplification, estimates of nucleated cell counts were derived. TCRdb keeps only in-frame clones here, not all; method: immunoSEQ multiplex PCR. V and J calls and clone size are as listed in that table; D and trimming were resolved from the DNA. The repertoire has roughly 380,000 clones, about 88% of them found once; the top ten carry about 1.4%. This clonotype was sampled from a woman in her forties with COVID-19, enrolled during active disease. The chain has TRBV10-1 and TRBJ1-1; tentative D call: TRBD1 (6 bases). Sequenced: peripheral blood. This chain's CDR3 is CASSVGTGRERNEAFF. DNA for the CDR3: TGCGCCAGCAGTGTAGGTACAGGGAGGGAAAGGAATGAAGCTTTCTTT.